The 16 T cell receptor beta chains reported below all come from one sample, sequenced in a study of cytomegalovirus exposure and HLA in healthy donors. In the PCR, 60 Vbeta and 13 Jbeta primers were used. Libraries were prepared by immunoSEQ multiplex PCR; TCRdb keeps only in-frame clonotypes and omits some of them. The repertoire includes 150,000 to 200,000 clones, 79% of them detected once, and about 2.3% sits in the top ten. The sample comprised PBMCs. The source is a woman in her 50s in good health and CMV-seronegative.

The V gene is TRBV7-9, the J gene TRBJ1-3, with TRBD1 matching over 10 bases. Losses at the gene ends were 7 bases for V and 8 bases for J; bases not matched to a gene: 14. The CDR3 consists of 16 residues. The germline CDR1 and CDR2 sequences are SEHNR and FQNEAQ (reference sequence). The CDR3 protein is CASTPQGTGVSDTIYF. The CDR3 region has the DNA TGTGCCAGCACCCCGCAGGGGACAGGGGTATCGGACACCATATATTTT. Together with reference TRBV7-9 and TRBJ1-3, the CDR3 gives the full variable domain: DTGVSQNPRHKITKRGQNVTFRCDPISEHNRLYWYRQTLGQGPEFLTYFQNEAQLEKSRLLSDRFSAERPKGSFSTLEIQRTEQGDSAMYLCASTPQGTGVSDTIYFGEGSWLTVV.

In this sample, this clone turned up once. The chain employs TRBV18 and TRBJ2-2; D remains unclear. V was trimmed by 2 bases and J by 5 bases, leaving 6 bases between them. Germline CDR1 KGHSH, CDR2 LQKENI. The CDR3 sequence is 13 residues long. CDR3 loop: CASSPLETGELFF. The CDR3 nucleotides read TGTGCCAGCTCACCATTAGAAACCGGGGAGCTGTTTTTT. Based on the CDR3 plus reference TRBV18 and TRBJ2-2, the full variable domain is NAGVMQNPRHLVRRRGQEARLRCSPMKGHSHVYWYRQLPEEGLKFMVYLQKENIIDESGMPKERFSAEFPKEGPSILRIQQVVRGDSAAYFCASSPLETGELFFGEGSRLTVL.

The chain carries TRBV4-3 and TRBJ2-2; 8 positions match TRBD2. There are 15 residues in the CDR3. V lost 1 base to trimming and J lost 4 bases; unmatched junction nucleotides: 2. The germline V gene has CDR1 LGHNA and CDR2 YSLEER. The CDR3 here is CASSQGAGGTGELFF. In DNA, the CDR3 is TGCGCCAGCAGCCAAGGTGCGGGAGGCACCGGGGAGCTGTTTTTT.

This chain links TRBV7-2 with TRBJ1-5, with 7 bases aligning to TRBD1. V dropped 0 bases and J dropped 3; count of bases not matched to a gene: 5. The CDR3 is made up of 16 amino acids. The germline gives CDR1 SGHTA, CDR2 FQGNSA. The CDR3 loop is CASSLAGTENNQPQHF. The DNA for the CDR3 is TGTGCCAGCAGCTTAGCCGGGACAGAAAACAATCAGCCCCAGCATTTT.

This clone was seen more than once but under ten times. The gene calls are TRBV11-2 and TRBJ2-2, with unresolved D. V lost 0 bases, J lost 6 bases, and 8 bases lay in between. Germline-derived CDR1 and CDR2 are SGHAT and FQNNGV. The CDR3 length is 14 residues. CDR3 protein: CASSLDLGSGELFF. The CDR3 DNA follows: TGTGCCAGCAGCTTAGATCTCGGTTCCGGGGAGCTGTTTTTT.

The rearrangement joins TRBV30 to TRBJ2-5, with D hard to call. This CDR3 has 11 amino acids. CDR1 GTSNPN and CDR2 SVGIG come from the germline V gene (reference sequence). Trimming removed 2 bases at V and 4 bases at J, with 5 bases between. For the CDR3, the DNA is TGTGCCTGGAGTTTAATAGAGACCCAGTACTTC. Translated: CAWSLIETQYF.

The CDR3 loop reads CSADRLAGASDTQYF. The CDR3 DNA is TGCAGCGCCGACCGACTAGCGGGAGCATCAGATACGCAGTATTTT. This rearrangement joins TRBV29-1 to TRBJ2-3; 12 nucleotides agree with TRBD2. Germline loops: CDR1 SQVTM, CDR2 ANQGSEA. This CDR3 has 15 amino acids. V shed 7 bases, J shed 4 bases, and the junction held 9 bases outside the gene matches.

V is TRBV28 and J is TRBJ2-1, with 8 bases aligning to TRBD2. Trimming at V came to 7 bases and at J to 0 bases, leaving 5 bases not matched to a gene. CDR1 and CDR2 from the germline V gene are MDHEN and SYDVKM. The CDR3 totals 15 residues. The CDR3 loop reads CASIRGGSSYNEQFF. The CDR3 region has the DNA TGTGCCAGCATCCGGGGGGGGAGCTCCTACAATGAGCAGTTCTTC.

This chain joins TRBV6-5 and TRBJ2-7; weak D call: TRBD1 (6 bases). This CDR3 is 13 amino acids long. V lost 3 bases to trimming and J lost 2 bases, with 8 bases between them. Germline assignment: CDR1 MNHEY and CDR2 SVGAGI. The CDR3 spells CASSYSGAYEQYF. CDR3 DNA sequence: TGTGCCAGCAGTTATTCAGGGGCCTACGAGCAGTACTTC.

The chain recombines TRBV7-2 with TRBJ2-2; 10 positions agree with TRBD2. This CDR3 region has 16 residues. V lost 1 base to trimming and J lost 2 bases; unmatched junction nucleotides: 1. The germline V gene has CDR1 SGHTA and CDR2 FQGNSA. CDR3 residues: CASSLVAGGNTGELFF. For the CDR3, the DNA is TGTGCCAGCAGCTTAGTAGCGGGGGGAAACACCGGGGAGCTGTTTTTT.

The rearrangement links TRBV5-1 to TRBJ2-2; TRBD1 matches 8 bases. The V and J ends lost 5 bases and 6 bases, in that order; junction bases with no gene match: 9. The germline CDR1 and CDR2 sequences are SGHRS and YFSETQ. There are 15 residues in the CDR3. The CDR3 bases are TGCGCCAGCAGACAGATCACAGGGGGACCCGGGGAGCTGTTTTTT. Protein sequence: CASRQITGGPGELFF.

The V gene is TRBV30, the J gene TRBJ2-3; TRBD1 agrees at 8 bases. Per germline, CDR1 GTSNPN and CDR2 SVGIG (reference sequence). The CDR3 loop spans 13 amino acids. Germline trimming cut 5 bases from V and 4 bases from J; bases unmatched to any gene: 5. The CDR3 DNA reads as TGTGCCTGGTCGACAGGGGTCGCAGATACGCAGTATTTT. This sequence encodes CAWSTGVADTQYF.

The chain has TRBV5-6 and TRBJ2-6; D is possibly TRBD2 (6 bases). The CDR3 extends over 18 amino acids. Germline assignment: CDR1 SGHDT and CDR2 YYEEEE. Trimming removed 3 bases at V and 1 base at J, with 17 bases between. This CDR3 is CASSSFKEGRSGANVLTF. The CDR3 DNA is TGTGCCAGCAGCTCCTTCAAGGAGGGAAGATCTGGGGCCAACGTCCTGACTTTC.

This chain connects TRBV9 to TRBJ1-5, with a possible D match to TRBD1 (6 bases). The germline V and J ends were trimmed by 4 bases and 4 bases, with 12 bases remaining between them. This CDR3 is built from 14 residues. CDR1 and CDR2 from the germline V gene are SGDLS and YYNGEE. This CDR3 reads CASSLGQGNQPQHF. Here the CDR3 DNA reads TGTGCCAGCAGCCTGGGGCAGGGGAATCAGCCCCAGCATTTT.

This chain joins TRBV6-6 and TRBJ2-2, with D possibly being TRBD2 (7 bases). The CDR3 totals 14 residues. Looked up from germline, CDR1 is MNHNY and CDR2 is SVGAGI (reference sequence). Trimming left V 4 bases short and J 4 bases short, with 10 bases between. The CDR3 bases are TGTGCCAGCAGTTTAAGGGGGGGCACCGGGGAGCTGTTTTTT. Translating it yields CASSLRGGTGELFF.

This sequence joins TRBV5-6 and TRBJ2-7; D remains unclear. V gave up 0 bases and J gave up 2 bases, with 9 bases separating them. This CDR3 contains 14 residues. From germline, CDR1 is SGHDT and CDR2 YYEEEE. The CDR3 coding sequence is TGTGCCAGCAGCTTGGTGCCCGGTCCCTACGAGCAGTACTTC. This translates into CASSLVPGPYEQYF.